The rows below give T cell receptor beta chains drawn from one sample of a study of tumor-infiltrating lymphocytes in primary liver carcinoma. MiXCR was run by TCRdb on the multiplex PCR reads, yielding one entry per CDR3 protein. The sample contains about 210,000 distinct CDR3 sequences, about 61% of which appear only once. The specimen was peripheral blood. The origin of the receptors is a woman aged 55 to 70 with primary liver carcinoma and hepatitis B virus infection. The CDR3 runs from the conserved cysteine through the conserved F or W. Each record gives: J gene, CDR3 length, V gene, D gene, clone size, CDR3 DNA, CDR3 protein. The D gene is left open where the match is weak. Expanded clones are given a class, and other clones once, few, many or no size at all.

TRBJ2-1	14	TRBV11-3	.	.	TGTGCCAGCAGCTTAGACGCGGGGGCAAGGGAGCAGTTCTTC	CASSLDAGAREQFF
TRBJ1-6	12	TRBV6-1	.	.	TGTGCCGGCCAAGGGGGAAATACACCCCTCCACTTT	CAGQGGNTPLHF
TRBJ2-1	13	TRBV29-1	.	many	TGCAGCGTTGAACGTAGCGGCTACAATGAGCAGTTCTTC	CSVERSGYNEQFF
TRBJ2-2	15	TRBV12-3/TRBV12-4	TRBD1	few	TGTGCCAGCACCCCGGGACAGGGTCCCACCGGGGAGCTGTTTTTT	CASTPGQGPTGELFF
TRBJ1-2	14	TRBV29-1	.	.	TGCAGCGTTGGAGATAGAAGCATATCCTATGGCTACACCTTC	CSVGDRSISYGYTF
TRBJ2-1	15	TRBV10-3	.	.	TGTGCCATCAGTCAGGACGCGGCATCCTACTATGAGCAGTTCTTC	CAISQDAASYYEQFF
TRBJ1-2	12	TRBV29-1	.	.	TGCAGTGTTGAGCGCAGGGGCTATGGCTACACCTTC	CSVERRGYGYTF
TRBJ2-1	18	TRBV11-2	.	.	TGTGCCCGCAACCCCGTAGGTGAAAAAGCAGGCCTCTACAATGAGCAGTTCTTC	CARNPVGEKAGLYNEQFF
TRBJ2-7	15	TRBV14	.	.	TGTGCCAGCAGCCAATACGGACAGCCCTCCTACAAGCAGTACTTC	CASSQYGQPSYKQYF
TRBJ2-1	13	TRBV28	.	.	TGTGCCAGCACAGGGACATATTACAATGAGCAATTCTTC	CASTGTYYNEQFF
TRBJ2-1	11	TRBV11-2	TRBD1	.	TGTGCCAGCAGCGTGGGGGGACAGGGCTTCTTC	CASSVGGQGFF
TRBJ2-1	15	TRBV11-2	.	.	TGTGCCAGCAGCTTAGTGCTCGGTAGTTATAAAGGGCAGCTCTTC	CASSLVLGSYKGQLF
TRBJ2-7	15	TRBV29-1	.	many	TGCAGCGTTGGACACCCAGGGCAAACTTCCTACGAGCAGTACTTC	CSVGHPGQTSYEQYF
TRBJ1-1	15	TRBV11-2	.	.	TGTGCCAGCAACTTAGCATCGGGAAAGAACACTGAAGGTTTCTTT	CASNLASGKNTEGFF
TRBJ2-1	14	TRBV11-2	.	.	TGTGCCAGCAGCTTCTCAGGTCTTCACAATGAGCTGTTCTTC	CASSFSGLHNELFF
TRBJ2-7	11	TRBV12-3/TRBV12-4	.	many	TGTGCCAGCAGTCCACACTACGAGCAGTACTTC	CASSPHYEQYF
TRBJ1-4	14	TRBV4-1	.	many	TGCGCCAGCTCCCGGGGGAGGTTTAATGAAAAACTGTTTTTT	CASSRGRFNEKLFF
TRBJ1-2	15	TRBV6-5	.	.	TGTGCCAGCAGTTACACCAACCGTGGGGCGAGAGGCCACACCTTC	CASSYTNRGARGHTF
TRBJ2-5	17	TRBV5-6	TRBD2	many	TGTGCCAGCAGCTTGGGCCGACTAGCGGGAGTGCGAGAGACCCAGTACTTC	CASSLGRLAGVRETQYF
TRBJ1-2	15	TRBV5-1	TRBD1	.	TGCGCCAGCAGCCGAGACAGGGGCGCGAACTATGGCTACACCTTC	CASSRDRGANYGYTF
TRBJ2-7	18	TRBV11-3	TRBD2	.	TGTGCCAGCAGCTTAGAAAGGGAGGGACCGGGACGGACTTACGAGCAGTACTTC	CASSLEREGPGRTYEQYF
TRBJ2-2	13	TRBV5-1	.	.	TGCGCCAGCAGCCCGGACTTCACCGAGGAGCTGTTTTTT	CASSPDFTEELFF
TRBJ1-1	16	TRBV4-1	.	once	TGCGCCAGCAGCCAAGGCCCAGGGAGTGGGTACACTAAAGCTTTCTTC	CASSQGPGSGYTKAFF
TRBJ2-1	17	TRBV11-2	.	.	TGTGCCAGCAGCATAACCCTGACAACGTTCTTCAACGATGAGCAATTCTTC	CASSITLTTFFNDEQFF
TRBJ2-7	19	TRBV11-2	TRBD1	many	TGTGCCAGCAGCCCACTTAATCGCATTCGAAACAGGGGTCCCTACGAGCAGTACTTC	CASSPLNRIRNRGPYEQYF
TRBJ2-5	17	TRBV12-3/TRBV12-4	TRBD2	.	TGTGCCAGCGGCCCGGGACTAGCGGGACGAGTGGGAGAGACCCAGTACTTC	CASGPGLAGRVGETQYF
TRBJ2-1	15	TRBV11-3	TRBD1	many	TGTGCCAGCGCAGACAGGGGGCGAACGGGGAATGAGCAGTTCTTC	CASADRGRTGNEQFF
TRBJ1-4	13	TRBV30	.	.	TGTGCCTGGACGGGACCACTTAATGAAAAACTGTTTTTT	CAWTGPLNEKLFF
TRBJ2-2	13	TRBV11-2	.	.	TGTGCCAACAAGCGAACTGGCACCGGGGAGCTGTTTTTT	CANKRTGTGELFF
TRBJ2-7	18	TRBV12-3/TRBV12-4	TRBD2	.	TGTGCCAGTAGTTTCGGAAAGACTAGCGGGAGGGTTTCATACGAGCAGTACTTC	CASSFGKTSGRVSYEQYF
TRBJ1-2	12	TRBV11-2	.	.	TGTGCCAGCAGTCCGGGGACGTATGCCTACACCTTC	CASSPGTYAYTF
TRBJ2-1	17	TRBV28	TRBD1	.	TGTGCCAGTACTCCCATGAGGTGGGACAGGGGTGACAATGAGCAGTTCTTC	CASTPMRWDRGDNEQFF
TRBJ2-1	15	TRBV5-1	.	once	TGCGCCAGCAGCTTAGCCACAAGCTCCTACAATGAGCAGTTCTTC	CASSLATSSYNEQFF
TRBJ1-5	16	TRBV7-9	TRBD1	.	TGTGCCAGCAGCTTAGCACTAGGACAGGGGGATCAGCCCCAGCATTTT	CASSLALGQGDQPQHF
TRBJ2-7	17	TRBV5-1	.	.	TGCGCCAGCAGCCCGGGGCGGGACAGTCGACGACTTTACGAGCAGTACTTC	CASSPGRDSRRLYEQYF
TRBJ2-1	14	TRBV10-1	.	.	TGCGCCATGAGTGAAACCGGGACCTGCAATGAGCAGTTCTTC	CAMSETGTCNEQFF
TRBJ1-1	12	TRBV11-1	.	.	TGTGCCTGTGGGGGAATGAACACTGAAGCTTTCTTT	CACGGMNTEAFF
TRBJ2-7	11	TRBV30	.	.	TGTGCCCGCCAGGGAGTAGGGGAGCAGTACTTC	CARQGVGEQYF
TRBJ1-4	15	TRBV11-2	.	.	TGTGCCAGCAGCTTCTCGGTAGGGGACGATGAAAAACTGTTTTTT	CASSFSVGDDEKLFF
TRBJ1-5	14	TRBV6-1	.	.	TGTGCCAGCAGTGGAGACCATAGCAATCAGCCCCAGCATTTT	CASSGDHSNQPQHF
TRBJ1-5	14	TRBV7-9	.	.	TGTGCCAGCAGCTTACTGGATAGCAATCGGCCCCAGCATTTT	CASSLLDSNRPQHF
TRBJ2-7	14	TRBV11-2	.	.	TGTGCCAGCAGCACCTCAGGGGGGGGTTATGAGCGGTACTTC	CASSTSGGGYERYF
TRBJ2-7	14	TRBV7-9	.	.	TGTGCCAGCAGCTTAGCGCTTGGGGCCTACGAGCAGTACTTC	CASSLALGAYEQYF
TRBJ1-4	17	TRBV4-1	.	many	TGCGCCAGCAGCCATCCCACCGGGAGGAGGGGTAATGAAAAACTGTTTTTT	CASSHPTGRRGNEKLFF
TRBJ2-7	13	TRBV11-3	.	.	TGTGCCCGCAGCTTAGACCGGAGGTACGAGCAGTACTTT	CARSLDRRYEQYF
TRBJ1-2	12	TRBV10-3	.	.	TGTGCCATCAGAAGACAGGACTATTTCTACACCTTC	CAIRRQDYFYTF